What follows are 25 T cell receptor beta chains derived from one specimen sequenced in a study of long-term antiretroviral therapy in people with HIV. Survey level was the resolution at which the v3.0 immunoSEQ assay ran. TCRdb keeps only in-frame clones here, not all; method: immunoSEQ multiplex PCR. The data show about 25,000 clones, approximately 83% seen once. This specimen consisted of unsorted PBMCs, obtained 1.2 years after starting antiretroviral therapy. These receptors were collected from a man aged 45-65 years with HIV.

The chain couples TRBV2 to TRBJ2-7, with TRBD1 matching over 11 bases. V trimming: 1 base; J trimming: 4 bases; junction bases outside the gene matches: 3. In germline, CDR1 is SNHLY, CDR2 FYNNEI. CDR3 length equals 15 residues. The CDR3 region has the DNA TGTGCCAGCAGTGAAGGGACAGGGGGCAGGTACGAGCAGTACTTC. Its translation is CASSEGTGGRYEQYF.

The chain carries TRBV27 and TRBJ2-1, with TRBD1 as a possible D gene (6 bases). CDR1 is MNHEY and CDR2 is SMNVEV in the germline V gene (reference sequence). The length of the CDR3 is 17 residues. V was pared by 2 bases and J by 5 bases, with 19 bases between. The CDR3 here is CASSLPSRQANHNEQFF. The CDR3 nucleotides are TGTGCCAGCAGTTTACCCTCCCGACAGGCAAACCACAATGAGCAGTTCTTC.

The chain joins TRBV14 to TRBJ1-1; perhaps TRBD1 as D (5 bases). Germline-derived CDR1 and CDR2 are SGHDN and FVKESK. Trimming left V 3 bases short and J 1 base short, with 15 bases between. The CDR3 extends over 16 amino acids. CDR3 nucleotides: TGTGCCAGCAGCCAGAAGGCAGGGAGTAGGAACACTGAAGCTTTCTTT. It is translated as CASSQKAGSRNTEAFF. Full variable domain (outside the CDR3, taken from reference TRBV14 and TRBJ1-1): EAGVTQFPSHSVIEKGQTVTLRCDPISGHDNLYWYRRVMGKEIKFLLHFVKESKQDESGMPNNRFLAERTGGTYSTLKVQPAELEDSGVYFCASSQKAGSRNTEAFFGQGTRLTVV.

The V call is TRBV7-9, the J call TRBJ1-3, with 9 bases fitting TRBD1. Germline-derived CDR1 and CDR2 are SEHNR and FQNEAQ (reference sequence). J lost 4 bases, V lost 4 bases, and 2 bases had no gene match. The CDR3 spans 14 residues. CDR3 protein: CASSSGTGGNTIYF. The DNA for the CDR3 is TGTGCCAGCAGCTCGGGGACAGGGGGAAACACCATATATTTT.

Of note for this clone: Other nucleotide sequences in the sample specify the same CDR3. Written as DNA, the CDR3 is TGTGCCAGCAGTTTAGTTGGAAGAAAAACTGAAGCTTTCTTT. Translating gives CASSLVGRKTEAFF. The chain joins TRBV28 to TRBJ1-1; D unclear. Germline V CDR1 and CDR2: MDHEN, SYDVKM. The CDR3 spans 14 residues. V lost 2 bases and J lost 5, with 12 bases in between.

By sample share, this clone is medium-sized. V gene TRBV7-9 combines with J gene TRBJ1-1; TRBD1 is a possible D gene (5 bases). The V gene's germline CDR1 is SEHNR and CDR2 FQNEAQ (reference sequence). V was pared by 3 bases and J by 1 base, with 12 bases between. There are 15 residues in the CDR3. CDR3 nucleotides: TGTGCCAGCAGCTTGAGTTCGGGACGGAACACTGAAGCTTTCTTT. This codes for CASSLSSGRNTEAFF. The complete variable domain, with remaining parts taken from reference TRBV7-9 and TRBJ1-1, reads DTGVSQNPRHKITKRGQNVTFRCDPISEHNRLYWYRQTLGQGPEFLTYFQNEAQLEKSRLLSDRFSAERPKGSFSTLEIQRTEQGDSAMYLCASSLSSGRNTEAFFGQGTRLTVV.

The CDR3 region is CASSLRGYEQYF. Written as DNA, the CDR3 is TGTGCCAGCAGCCTCAGGGGATACGAGCAGTACTTC. The chain uses TRBV13 and TRBJ2-7, with D possibly matching TRBD1 (6 bases). Germline-derived CDR1 and CDR2 are PRHDT and FYEKMQ (reference sequence). The CDR3 length is 12 residues. Trimming shortened V by 5 bases and J by 4 bases, and 9 bases separated the two germline ends. The full variable domain, in which reference TRBV13 and TRBJ2-7 provide the parts outside the CDR3, is AAGVIQSPRHLIKEKRETATLKCYPIPRHDTVYWYQQGPGQDPQFLISFYEKMQSDKGSIPDRFSAQQFSDYHSELNMSSLELGDSALYFCASSLRGYEQYFGPGTRLTVT.

V gene TRBV28 combines with J gene TRBJ2-2; 11 bases map to TRBD2. There are 15 residues in the CDR3. Trimming at V came to 5 bases and at J to 4 bases, leaving 3 bases not matched to a gene. Per germline, CDR1 MDHEN and CDR2 SYDVKM. CDR3 protein: CASSPSGGPTGELFF. The CDR3 nucleotides are TGTGCCAGCAGTCCTAGCGGGGGGCCCACCGGGGAGCTGTTTTTT.

The table lists this clone with a count of one. The chain has TRBV13 and TRBJ2-3, with D perhaps TRBD1 or TRBD2 (5 bases each). The germline V gene has CDR1 PRHDT and CDR2 FYEKMQ (reference sequence). Deletions cut 3 bases from V and 2 bases from J, with 21 bases between. This CDR3 is built from 18 residues. The chain's CDR3 is CASSFSGTGPLDTDTQYF. In DNA form, the CDR3 reads TGTGCCAGCAGCTTTTCGGGTACGGGGCCCCTAGACACAGATACGCAGTATTTT.

This clone was found a few times. The rearrangement joins TRBV4-2 to TRBJ1-1; 9 bases align to TRBD1. The length of the CDR3 is 14 residues. Germline CDR1 and CDR2: LGHNA and YNFKEQ. J lost 5 bases, V lost 3 bases, and 4 bases had no gene match. The CDR3: CASSQTGGSTEAFF. The CDR3 nucleotides are TGTGCCAGCAGCCAGACAGGGGGGAGTACTGAAGCTTTCTTT.

The V call is TRBV7-2, the J call TRBJ2-2; no clear D gene. This CDR3 comprises 13 residues. Trimming stripped 1 base from V and 5 bases from J, with 5 bases between. CDR1 is SGHTA and CDR2 is FQGNSA in the germline V gene. CDR3 sequence reads: CASSLDQTGELFF. CDR3 nucleotides: TGTGCCAGCAGCTTAGACCAGACCGGGGAGCTGTTTTTT.

The chain combines TRBV28 with TRBJ1-3, with D uncertain. The germline CDR1 and CDR2 sequences are MDHEN and SYDVKM. The CDR3 totals 15 residues. Trimming took off 2 bases at V and 2 bases at J, with 10 bases between the two ends. The chain's CDR3 is CASSLAASTGNTIYF. In DNA, the CDR3 is TGTGCCAGCAGTTTAGCCGCTTCCACTGGAAACACCATATATTTT.

This clone was observed a few times. V gene TRBV7-9 combines with J gene TRBJ2-7; a weak D match, TRBD2 (7 bases). The V and J ends lost 5 bases and 2 bases respectively, with 13 bases between them. CDR1 and CDR2 from the germline V gene are SEHNR and FQNEAQ (reference sequence). The CDR3 runs 14 residues. CDR3 sequence (DNA): TGTGCCAGCAGCCCCCGGGGGGCTACCTACGAGCAGTACTTC. Its translation is CASSPRGATYEQYF.

The chain joins TRBV18 to TRBJ1-1; 10 bases match TRBD1. In germline, CDR1 is KGHSH, CDR2 LQKENI. V lost 6 bases to trimming and J lost 5 bases; unmatched junction nucleotides: 3. CDR3 size: 13 residues. The CDR3 region has the DNA TGTGCCAGCTCCGGACAGGGGGAGACTGAAGCTTTCTTT. This sequence encodes CASSGQGETEAFF. Looking up the rest from reference TRBV18 and TRBJ1-1 gives the full variable domain: NAGVMQNPRHLVRRRGQEARLRCSPMKGHSHVYWYRQLPEEGLKFMVYLQKENIIDESGMPKERFSAEFPKEGPSILRIQQVVRGDSAAYFCASSGQGETEAFFGQGTRLTVV.

The rearrangement uses TRBV18 and TRBJ1-5, with D maybe TRBD1 (6 bases). Trimming took off 3 bases at V and 2 bases at J, with 17 bases between the two ends. CDR1 is KGHSH, CDR2 LQKENI, per germline. This CDR3 is built from 17 residues. CDR3 DNA sequence: TGTGCCAGCTCACCTGTCGGGCAGGGGCAGGGCAATCAGCCCCAGCATTTT. It encodes CASSPVGQGQGNQPQHF.

This clone appeared once. J is TRBJ1-6 and V is TRBV7-3; perhaps TRBD1 as D (6 bases). Germline-derived CDR1 and CDR2 are SGHTA and FQGTGA. The CDR3 extends over 14 amino acids. V was pared by 5 bases and J by 9 bases, with 14 bases between. The CDR3 DNA sequence: TGTGCCAGCAGCCCACGACAGGATAGTTCACCCCTCCACTTT. This encodes CASSPRQDSSPLHF. Looking up the rest from reference TRBV7-3 and TRBJ1-6 gives the full variable domain: GAGVSQTPSNKVTEKGKYVELRCDPISGHTALYWYRQSLGQGPEFLIYFQGTGAADDSGLPNDRFFAVRPEGSVSTLKIQRTERGDSAVYLCASSPRQDSSPLHFGNGTRLTVT.

This clone is termed medium-sized. The chain combines TRBV10-1 with TRBJ2-2, with 11 positions matching TRBD2. With 8 bases clipped from V and 4 bases from J, the junction kept 9 bases outside the gene matches. The CDR3 consists of 16 residues. Per germline, CDR1 WNHNN and CDR2 SYGVQD (reference sequence). The CDR3 DNA sequence: TGCGCCAGCTTATCGACTAGCGGGGTCTTCACCGGGGAGCTGTTTTTT. Its translation is CASLSTSGVFTGELFF.

In its sample, this clone was seen once. The rearrangement uses TRBV15 and TRBJ1-2; 8 bases agree with TRBD1. The germline V gene has CDR1 LNHNV and CDR2 YYDKDF (reference sequence). The CDR3 contains 19 residues. The V and J ends lost 5 bases and 7 bases, in that order; junction bases with no gene match: 24. The CDR3 nucleotides read TGTGCCACCAGCCCCCAGGACAGGGTTGTGCTGGGGGGCTCTTCTGGCTACACCTTC. Residues: CATSPQDRVVLGGSSGYTF.

V usage is TRBV10-2 and J usage is TRBJ2-5, with TRBD2 identical over 14 bases. CDR3 length: 15 amino acids. The V segment lost 6 bases and the J segment 2 bases; nucleotides outside the gene matches: 2. The germline CDR1 and CDR2 sequences are WSHSY and SAAADI. The CDR3 loop is CASRGLAGVQETQYF. DNA of the CDR3: TGCGCCAGCAGGGGACTAGCGGGGGTTCAAGAGACCCAGTACTTC.

The chain links TRBV4-1 to TRBJ2-2, with TRBD2 identical over 10 bases. Trimming removed 1 base from V and 4 bases from J; junction bases left unmatched: 3. The CDR3 loop spans 16 amino acids. CDR1 MGHRA and CDR2 YSYEKL come from the germline V gene. CDR3: CASSQAASGGTGELFF. The CDR3 nucleotides are TGCGCCAGCAGCCAAGCGGCTAGCGGGGGCACCGGGGAGCTGTTTTTT.

A few counts support this clone. V and J are TRBV20-1 and TRBJ2-7; D not resolved. Germline values: CDR1 DFQATT, CDR2 SNEGSKA (reference sequence). This CDR3 region has 11 residues. The V end lost 0 bases, the J end lost 5 bases, and 5 bases lay between the germline ends. The DNA for the CDR3 is TGCAGTGCTAGAGATCGAGACGAGCAGTACTTC. This gives the protein CSARDRDEQYF.

This chain uses TRBV5-4 with TRBJ1-2, with a weak D call TRBD1 (5 bases). Trimming shortened V by 6 bases and J by 3 bases, and 12 bases separated the two germline ends. From germline, CDR1 is SGHNT and CDR2 YYREEE (reference sequence). The CDR3 has 13 residues. The CDR3 bases are TGTGCCAGCATTGGGGGAGCCGACTATGGCTACACCTTC. It specifies CASIGGADYGYTF.

This chain connects TRBV18 to TRBJ1-2; TRBD1 aligns across 10 bases. J lost 8 bases, V lost 3 bases, and 6 bases had no gene match. Germline V gene lookup returns CDR1 KGHSH and CDR2 LQKENI. The CDR3 has 14 residues. The DNA for the CDR3 is TGTGCCAGCTCACCCGGGACAGGGGAGTACGGCTACACCTTC. Translation: CASSPGTGEYGYTF.

The chain has TRBV28 and TRBJ1-5; TRBD1 agrees at 7 bases. The CDR3 sequence is 15 residues long. Germline values: CDR1 MDHEN, CDR2 SYDVKM. J was trimmed by 2 bases and V by 7 bases; bases with no gene match: 8. The CDR3 region is CASTRRGIGNQPQHF. The CDR3 DNA follows: TGTGCCAGCACCCGCAGGGGGATCGGCAATCAGCCCCAGCATTTT.

This chain uses TRBV7-2 with TRBJ1-5; no reliable D call. The germline gives CDR1 SGHTA, CDR2 FQGNSA. V lost 2 bases, J lost 2 bases, and 13 bases lay in between. The CDR3 spans 16 residues. The CDR3 DNA reads TGTGCCAGCAGCTTAATGGGAAATTTGGGCAATCAGCCCCAGCATTTT. Translated: CASSLMGNLGNQPQHF.